This passage covers 27 T cell receptor beta chains from one sample sequenced in a study of intratumoral heterogeneity in liver cancer. Produced via immunoSEQ multiplex PCR; TCRdb's table is partial and in-frame only. Found here are 20,000 to 25,000 clones, approximately 73% of them singletons; the top ten hold roughly 17%. The sample here was tumor-adjacent normal tissue, taken before any cancer treatment. These receptors were collected from a woman in her 70s with hepatocellular carcinoma.

The V and J genes are TRBV6-5 and TRBJ1-2; D is ambiguous. V lost 7 bases and J 4 bases, leaving 7 bases between the germline ends. The CDR3 totals 11 residues. The germline gives CDR1 MNHEY, CDR2 SVGAGI. The CDR3 here is CASTLGYGYTF. The CDR3 nucleotides are TGTGCCAGCACACTGGGCTATGGCTACACCTTC.

The V call is TRBV9, the J call TRBJ2-1; 10 bases agree with TRBD2. Germline assignment: CDR1 SGDLS and CDR2 YYNGEE. With 0 bases clipped from V and 5 bases from J, the junction kept 2 bases outside the gene matches. This CDR3 comprises 15 residues. CDR3 in DNA: TGTGCCAGCAGCGTAGGGCTAGCGGGGGACAATGAGCAGTTCTTC. This sequence encodes CASSVGLAGDNEQFF. The full variable domain, with the rest looked up from reference TRBV9 and TRBJ2-1, is DSGVTQTPKHLITATGQRVTLRCSPRSGDLSVYWYQQSLDQGLQFLIQYYNGEERAKGNILERFSAQQFPDLHSELNLSSLELGDSALYFCASSVGLAGDNEQFFGPGTRLTVL.

CDR3 DNA: TGTGCCTGGAGCCGGGACCACGAGCAGTACTTC. Its protein is CAWSRDHEQYF. This chain links TRBV30 with TRBJ2-7; tentatively, D is TRBD1 or TRBD2 (5 bases each). The germline V and J ends were trimmed by 3 bases and 5 bases, with 8 bases remaining between them. There are 11 residues in the CDR3. The germline CDR1 and CDR2 sequences are GTSNPN and SVGIG (reference sequence).

The rearrangement uses TRBV19 and TRBJ1-2; 8 nucleotides line up with TRBD1. V was pared by 8 bases and J by 4 bases, with 6 bases of the junction left unmatched. Per the germline V gene, CDR1 is LNHDA and CDR2 is SQIVND (reference sequence). The length of the CDR3 is 13 residues. CDR3 protein: CASVGQVVYGYTF. The CDR3 DNA reads as TGTGCCAGTGTGGGACAGGTGGTCTATGGCTACACCTTC.

This clone is categorized as medium-sized. The rearrangement joins TRBV28 to TRBJ1-2; D possibly corresponds to TRBD1 (6 bases). V was cut by 3 bases and J by 0 bases, with 23 bases left in between. This CDR3 has 19 residues. The V gene's germline CDR1 is MDHEN and CDR2 SYDVKM. The chain's CDR3 is CASSFGRGTSWASNYGYTF. In nucleotides, the CDR3 is TGTGCCAGCAGTTTCGGCAGGGGAACATCCTGGGCCTCTAACTATGGCTACACCTTC.

The V gene is TRBV9, the J gene TRBJ1-1; D unresolved. CDR1 and CDR2 from the germline V gene are SGDLS and YYNGEE. Trimming took 0 bases from V and 5 from J, leaving 8 bases between them. The CDR3 consists of 13 residues. The CDR3 DNA reads as TGTGCCAGCAGCGTAGAGGGTGGGACTGAAGCTTTCTTT. Translated: CASSVEGGTEAFF.

This CDR3 reads CASSQLPGTGSFNGANVLTF. CDR3 DNA: TGTGCCAGCAGCCAGCTGCCCGGGACAGGGTCCTTTAATGGGGCCAACGTCCTGACTTTC. V is TRBV4-2 and J is TRBJ2-6, with 9 bases matching TRBD1. The J segment lost 3 bases and the V segment lost 3 bases, leaving 15 bases of the junction unmatched. The CDR3 runs to 20 residues. CDR1 is LGHNA and CDR2 is YNFKEQ in the germline V gene.

V and J are TRBV9 and TRBJ2-3, with TRBD2 identical over 7 bases. The CDR3 is 15 residues long. Losses at the gene ends were 3 bases for V and 5 bases for J; bases not matched to a gene: 9. Germline V lookup: CDR1 SGDLS, CDR2 YYNGEE. The CDR3 DNA is TGTGCCAGCAGCGGCGCTGCGGGAGCAGTAGATACGCAGTATTTT. Its protein is CASSGAAGAVDTQYF.

Here the CDR3 DNA reads TGCAGCGTTGAAGGCACCCCGTGGGGCAATCAGCCCCAGCATTTT. This encodes CSVEGTPWGNQPQHF. This sequence joins TRBV29-1 and TRBJ1-5; D gene unclear. Per the germline V gene, CDR1 is SQVTM and CDR2 is ANQGSEA. V lost 1 base, J lost 2 bases, and 12 bases lay in between. The CDR3 covers 15 residues. Filled out from reference TRBV29-1 and TRBJ1-5, the complete variable domain reads SAVISQKPSRDICQRGTSLTIQCQVDSQVTMMFWYRQQPGQSLTLIATANQGSEATYESGFVIDKFPISRPNLTFSTLTVSNMSPEDSSIYLCSVEGTPWGNQPQHFGDGTRLSIL.

The chain combines TRBV7-8 with TRBJ2-1; D not resolved. Trimming cost V 5 bases and J 4 bases, with 9 bases left between them. The CDR3 is made up of 13 amino acids. The germline gives CDR1 SGHVS, CDR2 FQNEAQ. The CDR3 loop is CASSAYSYNEQFF. The CDR3 bases are TGTGCCAGCAGCGCATATAGTTACAATGAGCAGTTCTTC.

This rearrangement joins TRBV6-5 to TRBJ2-5; no definite D call. The length of the CDR3 is 13 residues. In germline, CDR1 is MNHEY, CDR2 SVGAGI. With 0 bases removed from V and 5 bases from J, the gap between germline ends came to 7 bases. Here the CDR3 reads CASSYSVAETQYF. The CDR3 DNA reads as TGTGCCAGCAGTTACTCAGTCGCGGAGACCCAGTACTTC.

The chain recombines TRBV29-1 with TRBJ2-6; unclear D gene. Trimming pared 7 bases from V and 0 bases from J, leaving 7 bases between. The CDR3 length is 13 residues. Germline assignment: CDR1 SQVTM and CDR2 ANQGSEA. CDR3 loop: CSADLSGANVLTF. The CDR3 region has the DNA TGCAGCGCTGACCTCTCTGGGGCCAACGTCCTGACTTTC.

The chain combines TRBV14 with TRBJ1-6; tentative D call: TRBD1 (6 bases). Germline assignment: CDR1 SGHDN and CDR2 FVKESK. This CDR3 region has 16 residues. Trimming removed 6 bases at V and 0 bases at J, with 12 bases between. DNA for the CDR3: TGTGCCAGCAGACATATACAGGGCTCCTATAATTCACCCCTCCACTTT. This translates into CASRHIQGSYNSPLHF.

The rearrangement joins TRBV7-9 to TRBJ2-7; 13 nucleotides agree with TRBD2. CDR3 size: 16 residues. The junction had 7 bases not matched to a gene; V was cut back by 4 bases and J by 4 bases. Germline V gene lookup returns CDR1 SEHNR and CDR2 FQNEAQ (reference sequence). The chain's CDR3 is CASSSGLAGVGYEQYF. DNA for the CDR3: TGTGCCAGCAGCTCAGGACTAGCGGGAGTAGGGTACGAGCAGTACTTC.

J is TRBJ1-5 and V is TRBV2, with D hard to call. CDR1 and CDR2 (germline): SNHLY, FYNNEI. V was cut by 6 bases and J by 1 base, with 13 bases left in between. There are 15 residues in the CDR3. The CDR3 DNA reads as TGTGCCAGCAGGGACCGGATGTCCAGCAATCAGCCCCAGCATTTT. It yields the protein CASRDRMSSNQPQHF.

The V and J genes are TRBV19 and TRBJ2-2; 12 nucleotides match TRBD1. The V gene end was trimmed by 4 bases and the J gene end by 5 bases; junction bases not matched to a gene: 8. Germline V gives CDR1 LNHDA, CDR2 SQIVND (reference sequence). CDR3 size: 17 residues. CDR3 sequence: CASSRGQGASRTGELFF. The CDR3 nucleotides are TGTGCCAGTAGTAGGGGACAGGGGGCTTCGAGGACCGGGGAGCTGTTTTTT.

This clone is termed medium-sized. This chain links TRBV6-1 with TRBJ1-5; D unresolved. The V gene lost 2 bases and the J gene lost 9 bases, with 8 bases spanning the gap. From germline, CDR1 is MNHNS and CDR2 SASEGT. This CDR3 comprises 12 residues. The CDR3: CASSELGTPQHF. In nucleotides, the CDR3 is TGTGCCAGCAGTGAACTAGGCACGCCCCAGCATTTT.

The chain combines TRBV19 with TRBJ2-6; 7 bases map to TRBD1. Per the germline V gene, CDR1 is LNHDA and CDR2 is SQIVND (reference sequence). This CDR3 has 17 amino acids. The junction had 9 bases not matched to a gene; V was cut back by 5 bases and J by 2 bases. CDR3 sequence: CASSPPHRGTGANVLTF. The CDR3 DNA reads as TGTGCCAGTAGTCCCCCCCACAGGGGTACTGGGGCCAACGTCCTGACTTTC.

This clone was seen once. The chain links TRBV13 to TRBJ2-7; weak D call: TRBD2 (6 bases). This CDR3 contains 13 residues. Germline CDR1 is PRHDT and CDR2 is FYEKMQ (reference sequence). V lost 5 bases and J lost 4, with 12 bases in between. CDR3 nucleotide sequence: TGTGCCAGCAGCCCCGGGAGCCAATACGAGCAGTACTTC. Its protein is CASSPGSQYEQYF. Full variable domain (missing parts from reference TRBV13 and TRBJ2-7): AAGVIQSPRHLIKEKRETATLKCYPIPRHDTVYWYQQGPGQDPQFLISFYEKMQSDKGSIPDRFSAQQFSDYHSELNMSSLELGDSALYFCASSPGSQYEQYFGPGTRLTVT.

The V and J genes are TRBV29-1 and TRBJ1-2, with D possibly matching TRBD1 (5 bases). Germline V lookup: CDR1 SQVTM, CDR2 ANQGSEA. The V gene lost 1 base and the J gene lost 2 bases, with 11 bases spanning the gap. The CDR3 length is 14 residues. In nucleotides, the CDR3 is TGCAGCGTTGAAGGGCGCAGGGAGAACTATGGCTACACCTTC. Encoded protein: CSVEGRRENYGYTF.

The CDR3 sequence is CASSGGTGGWTGELFF. In DNA, the CDR3 is TGTGCCAGTAGTGGAGGGACAGGGGGCTGGACCGGGGAGCTGTTTTTT. The V call is TRBV19, the J call TRBJ2-2; TRBD1 aligns across 12 bases. Germline V gene sequence: CDR1 LNHDA, CDR2 SQIVND (reference sequence). J lost 5 bases, V lost 5 bases, and 6 bases had no gene match. The CDR3 spans 16 residues.

There are a few counts of this clone. The V gene is TRBV5-5, the J gene TRBJ2-1, with TRBD2 matching 9 bases. With 7 bases clipped from V and 5 bases from J, the junction kept 4 bases outside the gene matches. Per the germline V gene, CDR1 is SGHKS and CDR2 is YYEKEE (reference sequence). The CDR3 extends over 13 amino acids. The CDR3 nucleotides are TGTGCCAGCGTTGCTAGCGGGAACAATGAGCAGTTCTTC. Protein: CASVASGNNEQFF.

This clone was found once. The chain employs TRBV2 and TRBJ2-7, with 9 bases that match TRBD1. Looked up from germline, CDR1 is SNHLY and CDR2 is FYNNEI. This CDR3 contains 13 residues. V lost 8 bases and J lost 6; bases outside the gene matches: 8. The CDR3: CASGTGQGREQYF. CDR3 nucleotide sequence: TGTGCCAGCGGAACGGGACAGGGCCGCGAGCAGTACTTC.

The chain uses TRBV4-1 and TRBJ2-1, with 9 nucleotides matching TRBD1. The length of the CDR3 is 15 residues. After removal of 4 bases from V and 3 bases from J, the junction contained 4 bases not matched to a gene. Germline CDR1 is MGHRA and CDR2 is YSYEKL. The CDR3 bases are TGCGCCAGCAGCCCGGGACAGGGACTCTACAATGAGCAGTTCTTC. Its protein is CASSPGQGLYNEQFF.

The chain carries TRBV2 and TRBJ2-5, with 11 bases that match TRBD2. With V trimmed by 3 bases and J by 4 bases, 4 bases remained unmatched. This CDR3 has 15 amino acids. Looked up from germline, CDR1 is SNHLY and CDR2 is FYNNEI. CDR3 DNA: TGTGCCAGCAGTGAGTTTAGCGGGAGGGGAGAGACCCAGTACTTC. It codes for CASSEFSGRGETQYF. Full variable domain (outside the CDR3, taken from reference TRBV2 and TRBJ2-5): EPEVTQTPSHQVTQMGQEVILRCVPISNHLYFYWYRQILGQKVEFLVSFYNNEISEKSEIFDDQFSVERPDGSNFTLKIRSTKLEDSAMYFCASSEFSGRGETQYFGPGTRLLVL.

For this clone: The junction does not match germline at one end; this may be a read error. This chain uses TRBV2 with TRBJ2-7, with a weak D call TRBD1 (5 bases). This CDR3 is 14 amino acids long. The V gene's germline CDR1 is SNHLY and CDR2 FYNNEI. CDR3: CASREDSQSHEQYF. CDR3 DNA sequence: TGTGCCAGCAGAGAAGACAGCCAGAGCCACGAGCAGTACTTC.

V gene TRBV5-4 combines with J gene TRBJ2-3, with unresolved D. The CDR3 runs to 15 residues. Germline V gene data show CDR1 as SGHNT and CDR2 as YYREEE (reference sequence). Trimming took 4 bases from V and 4 from J, leaving 16 bases between them. The CDR3 DNA reads as TGTGCCAGCAGCGGTGGGGTTAACAGCGCAGATACGCAGTATTTT. This sequence encodes CASSGGVNSADTQYF.